The 8 T cell receptor beta chains in this list originate from one sample, sequenced in a study of vaccination effects on CD4 cells after COVID-19. Antigen-specific CD4+ T cell clonotypes were called by their expansion after viral peptide-pool culture in ViraFEST. CD4+ T cells were isolated after less than 13 days of culture. Each participant was administered two doses of either the BNT162b2 or the mRNA-1273 vaccine. Their specific antigens are unknown. Assay: immunoSEQ multiplex PCR; the TCRdb copy retains only in-frame clones and omits some. The top ten hold roughly 1.6% of the sample, which has some 69,000 clones, 70% to 85% seen once. This specimen was CD4+ T cells from PBMCs cultured with HCoV-229E spike peptides, taken after COVID-19 vaccination. These receptor sequences come from a human donor who received a COVID-19 vaccine.

This clone appeared a few times. The chain links TRBV30 to TRBJ2-5, with unresolved D. Germline values: CDR1 GTSNPN, CDR2 SVGIG (reference sequence). The CDR3 consists of 14 residues. V was shortened by 0 bases and J by 4 bases, with 12 bases between the two germline ends. The DNA for the CDR3 is TGTGCCTGGAGTGTAACCGCAGTCTCAGAGACCCAGTACTTC. This sequence encodes CAWSVTAVSETQYF.

The chain carries TRBV5-6 and TRBJ2-1; no clear D. The V and J ends lost 6 bases and 0 bases respectively, with 22 bases between them. Germline assignment: CDR1 SGHDT and CDR2 YYEEEE. This CDR3 has 18 amino acids. The CDR3 DNA is TGTGCCAGCACCCGATTGCTTCCCCGAGAGAGCTCCTACAATGAGCAGTTCTTC. This sequence encodes CASTRLLPRESSYNEQFF.

This clone was observed a few times. The V call is TRBV6-4, the J call TRBJ2-7; no definite D call. The germline V gene has CDR1 MRHNA and CDR2 SNTAGT. The CDR3 sequence is 15 residues long. V was shortened by 2 bases and J by 3 bases, with 14 bases between the two germline ends. The CDR3 loop is CASSDPLNYHYEQYV. The CDR3 DNA is TGTGCCAGCAGTGACCCACTCAATTATCACTACGAGCAGTACGTC.

This clone showed up just a few times. The chain has TRBV4-1 and TRBJ2-5; D may be TRBD1 or TRBD2 (5 bases each). The ends were cut back, 5 bases at V and 2 bases at J, with 15 bases in the middle. The CDR3 spans 15 residues. Germline CDR1 is MGHRA and CDR2 is YSYEKL. The CDR3 spells CASSWGSVGQETQYF. The CDR3 DNA reads TGCGCCAGCAGCTGGGGGAGCGTGGGTCAAGAGACCCAGTACTTC.

The rearrangement joins TRBV6-5 to TRBJ2-1; D not resolved. This CDR3 is built from 14 residues. The germline V gene encodes CDR1 MNHEY and CDR2 SVGAGI. Trimming stripped 5 bases from V and 4 bases from J, with 12 bases between. The CDR3 DNA sequence: TGTGCCAGCAGTCGGGCCTTTGAGTACAATGAGCAGTTCTTC. Translation: CASSRAFEYNEQFF.

The genes are TRBV28 and TRBJ2-2; tentatively, D is TRBD2 (6 bases). Trimming pared 6 bases from V and 4 bases from J, leaving 12 bases between. This CDR3 region has 14 residues. The germline gives CDR1 MDHEN, CDR2 SYDVKM. CDR3 loop: CASSPHGGTGELFF. CDR3 DNA sequence: TGTGCCAGCAGCCCACACGGGGGCACCGGGGAGCTGTTTTTT.

The chain uses TRBV29-1 and TRBJ1-2; D is unclear. Germline V gene lookup returns CDR1 SQVTM and CDR2 ANQGSEA. V gave up 1 base and J gave up 2 bases, with 8 bases separating them. CDR3 length: 13 amino acids. CDR3 nucleotide sequence: TGCAGCGTTGAAGTGGCTCGGAACTATGGCTACACCTTC. It yields the protein CSVEVARNYGYTF.

The V and J genes are TRBV10-1 and TRBJ2-4, with 7 positions matching TRBD2. After removal of 10 bases from V and 0 bases from J, the junction contained 3 bases not matched to a gene. The CDR3 runs 13 residues. Germline CDR1 is WNHNN and CDR2 is SYGVQD (reference sequence). CDR3 region: CATGRGAKNIQYF. CDR3 DNA sequence: TGCGCCACGGGGAGGGGAGCCAAAAACATTCAGTACTTC.